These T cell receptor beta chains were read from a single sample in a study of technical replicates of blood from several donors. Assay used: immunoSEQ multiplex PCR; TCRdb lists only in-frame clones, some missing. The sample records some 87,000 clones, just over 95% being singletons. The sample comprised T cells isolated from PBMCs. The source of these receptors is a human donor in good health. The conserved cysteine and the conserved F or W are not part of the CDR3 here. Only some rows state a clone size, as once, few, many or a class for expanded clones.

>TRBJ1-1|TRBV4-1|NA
ASSQGQYTEAF
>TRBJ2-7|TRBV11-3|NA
ASSPLTGGKSEQY
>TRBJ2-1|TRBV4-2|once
ASSQALAGGREQF
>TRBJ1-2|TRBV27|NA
ASSLSQGNYGYT
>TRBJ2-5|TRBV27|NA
ASSLGYQETQY
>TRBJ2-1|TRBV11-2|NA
ASSSRLSSYNEQF
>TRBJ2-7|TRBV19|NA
ASSLRGNSYEQY
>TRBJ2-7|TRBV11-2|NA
ASSQNPGQGAYEQY
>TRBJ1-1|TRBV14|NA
ASSHLRAETNTEAF
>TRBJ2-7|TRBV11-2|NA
ASSLGTAFYEQY
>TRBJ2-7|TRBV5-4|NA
ASSFAWGMDRPNPYEQY